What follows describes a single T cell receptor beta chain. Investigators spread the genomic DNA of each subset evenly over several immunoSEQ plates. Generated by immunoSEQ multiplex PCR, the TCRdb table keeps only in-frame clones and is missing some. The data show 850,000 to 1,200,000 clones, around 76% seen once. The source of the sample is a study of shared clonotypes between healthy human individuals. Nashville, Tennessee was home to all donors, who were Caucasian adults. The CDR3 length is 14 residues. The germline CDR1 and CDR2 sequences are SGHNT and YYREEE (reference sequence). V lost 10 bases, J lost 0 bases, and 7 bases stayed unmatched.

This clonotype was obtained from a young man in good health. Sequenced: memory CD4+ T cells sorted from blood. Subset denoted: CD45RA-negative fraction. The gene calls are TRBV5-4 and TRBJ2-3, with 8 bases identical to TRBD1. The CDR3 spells CAGNRQGSTDTQYF. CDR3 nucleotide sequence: TGTGCCGGAAACCGACAGGGGAGCACAGATACGCAGTATTTT.